These 27 T cell receptor beta chains were all obtained from the same sample, sequenced in a study of blood T cell repertoires in COVID-19. Data came from immunoSEQ multiplex PCR; TCRdb stores just in-frame clones and leaves some out. In the table there are about 76,000 clones, less than 95% of which are singletons. The sequenced sample was peripheral blood. These receptors all come from a woman between 45 and 65 years old in a cohort sampled during active COVID-19.

This chain links TRBV28 with TRBJ1-4; no definite D call. Germline V gene lookup returns CDR1 MDHEN and CDR2 SYDVKM. Trimming left V 2 bases short and J 5 bases short, with 3 bases between. The CDR3 is made up of 12 amino acids. The CDR3 DNA sequence: TGTGCCAGCAGTTTAGGCAATGAAAAACTGTTTTTT. Translated: CASSLGNEKLFF.

The J gene is TRBJ2-1, the V gene TRBV2, with 9 bases identical to TRBD2. Germline V gives CDR1 SNHLY, CDR2 FYNNEI. J lost 0 bases, V lost 5 bases, and 17 bases had no gene match. This CDR3 spans 20 amino acids. The chain's CDR3 is CASSFPGGAGGPSSYNEQFF. CDR3 nucleotides: TGTGCCAGCAGTTTTCCCGGGGGAGCGGGAGGTCCAAGCTCCTACAATGAGCAGTTCTTC.

The J gene is TRBJ2-5, the V gene TRBV10-2; weak D call: TRBD2 (6 bases). This CDR3 is 12 amino acids long. The V end lost 9 bases, the J end lost 4 bases, and 12 bases lay between the germline ends. The germline V gene has CDR1 WSHSY and CDR2 SAAADI. The CDR3 DNA sequence: TGCGCCAGTTGGCGGGGAGGAGAGACCCAGTACTTC. Translated: CASWRGGETQYF.

This clone was counted once. The chain employs TRBV5-6 and TRBJ1-2; TRBD1 aligns across 7 bases. V trimming: 4 bases; J trimming: 6 bases; junction bases outside the gene matches: 12. The length of the CDR3 is 15 residues. Per the germline V gene, CDR1 is SGHDT and CDR2 is YYEEEE. The CDR3 DNA sequence: TGTGCCAGCAGCCCTGGGACAGCATTCCTGCATGGCTACACCTTC. Translated: CASSPGTAFLHGYTF.

This chain uses TRBV6-5 with TRBJ2-4; 7 nucleotides align to TRBD1. V was pared by 6 bases and J by 8 bases, with 7 bases of the junction left unmatched. CDR3 size: 13 residues. Per germline, CDR1 MNHEY and CDR2 SVGAGI. For the CDR3, the DNA is TGTGCCAGCAGCACCAACAGGGGACACATTCAGTACTTC. Its translation: CASSTNRGHIQYF.

J is TRBJ2-3 and V is TRBV7-9; the D gene is possibly TRBD2 (6 bases). The V end lost 5 bases, the J end lost 2 bases, and 17 bases lay between the germline ends. CDR3 length: 16 residues. CDR1 is SEHNR and CDR2 is FQNEAQ in the germline V gene (reference sequence). CDR3 protein: CASSAGGPRSTDTQYF. CDR3 in DNA: TGTGCCAGCAGCGCCGGAGGGCCGCGCTCCACAGATACGCAGTATTTT.

The chain joins TRBV5-1 to TRBJ2-2, with D unclear. The CDR3 is 14 amino acids. Per germline, CDR1 SGHRS and CDR2 YFSETQ. V lost 0 bases, J lost 3 bases, and 6 bases lay in between. DNA for the CDR3: TGCGCCAGCAGCTTGGCTCAGGACACCGGGGAGCTGTTTTTT. This sequence encodes CASSLAQDTGELFF. The variable domain in full, with the rest retrieved from reference TRBV5-1 and TRBJ2-2, is KAGVTQTPRYLIKTRGQQVTLSCSPISGHRSVSWYQQTPGQGLQFLFEYFSETQRNKGNFPGRFSGRQFSNSRSEMNVSTLELGDSALYLCASSLAQDTGELFFGEGSRLTVL.

CDR3 region: CASREGGGPPAEQFF. CDR3 sequence (DNA): TGTGCCAGCAGGGAAGGAGGGGGCCCCCCAGCTGAGCAGTTCTTC. The V call is TRBV5-4, the J call TRBJ2-1, with D perhaps TRBD1 (7 bases). With 5 bases removed from V and 9 bases from J, the gap between germline ends came to 21 bases. There are 15 residues in the CDR3. Germline CDR1 SGHNT, CDR2 YYREEE (reference sequence).

V gene TRBV15 combines with J gene TRBJ2-1; 7 bases match TRBD2. V was pared by 1 base and J by 4 bases, with 4 bases of the junction left unmatched. Germline lookup yields CDR1 LNHNV and CDR2 YYDKDF (reference sequence). There are 15 residues in the CDR3. The CDR3 spells CATSRAGGIYNEQFF. The CDR3 region has the DNA TGTGCCACCAGCAGAGCGGGGGGAATTTACAATGAGCAGTTCTTC. Complete variable domain (other parts from reference TRBV15 and TRBJ2-1): DAMVIQNPRYQVTQFGKPVTLSCSQTLNHNVMYWYQQKSSQAPKLLFHYYDKDFNNEADTPDNFQSRRPNTSFCFLDIRSPGLGDTAMYLCATSRAGGIYNEQFFGPGTRLTVL.

This clone showed up just once. The J gene is TRBJ2-5, the V gene TRBV4-1; 13 nucleotides agree with TRBD2. Germline V lookup: CDR1 MGHRA, CDR2 YSYEKL. The CDR3 is made up of 20 amino acids. After removal of 2 bases from V and 5 bases from J, the junction contained 17 bases not matched to a gene. The CDR3 region has the DNA TGCGCCAGCAGCCAACGCCCGGGACTAGCGGGACTCCCGGGGGAGGAGACCCAGTACTTC. This sequence encodes CASSQRPGLAGLPGEETQYF.

DNA of the CDR3: TGCGCCAGCAGTGAGATGGGGAGGGATACGCAGTATTTT. Residues: CASSEMGRDTQYF. The chain recombines TRBV10-1 with TRBJ2-3, with D perhaps TRBD2 (6 bases). In germline, CDR1 is WNHNN, CDR2 SYGVQD (reference sequence). The CDR3 length is 13 residues. V was cut by 2 bases and J by 6 bases, with 9 bases left in between.

The V gene is TRBV5-6, the J gene TRBJ1-2; D gene ambiguous. With 7 bases removed from V and 0 bases from J, the gap between germline ends came to 16 bases. The CDR3 extends over 15 amino acids. CDR1 SGHDT and CDR2 YYEEEE come from the germline V gene. The CDR3 DNA is TGTGCCAGCGCTACATCACCCACAGCTAACTATGGCTACACCTTC. It specifies CASATSPTANYGYTF. The whole variable domain, filled in from reference TRBV5-6 and TRBJ1-2, reads DAGVTQSPTHLIKTRGQQVTLRCSPKSGHDTVSWYQQALGQGPQFIFQYYEEEERQRGNFPDRFSGHQFPNYSSELNVNALLLGDSALYLCASATSPTANYGYTFGSGTRLTVV.

The J gene is TRBJ2-1, the V gene TRBV5-6, with 10 bases identical to TRBD2. This CDR3 has 18 residues. The junction had 18 bases not matched to a gene; V was cut back by 4 bases and J by 8 bases. Germline CDR1 and CDR2: SGHDT and YYEEEE. The CDR3 coding sequence is TGTGCCAGCAGCCATTCGCTCCGGACTAGCGGCCCCGGTCATGAGCAGTTCTTC. Its translation: CASSHSLRTSGPGHEQFF.

The V gene is TRBV19, the J gene TRBJ2-2; 15 nucleotides align to TRBD2. This CDR3 has 17 amino acids. From germline, CDR1 is LNHDA and CDR2 SQIVND (reference sequence). Unmatched junction bases numbered 7, after V lost 5 bases and J lost 6 bases. The CDR3 loop reads CASSERTSGRAAGELFF. The CDR3 coding sequence is TGTGCCAGTAGTGAGAGGACTAGCGGGAGGGCCGCCGGGGAGCTGTTTTTT.

V usage is TRBV27 and J usage is TRBJ1-5, with D possibly matching TRBD1 (6 bases). The V end lost 2 bases, the J end lost 4 bases, and 18 bases lay between the germline ends. This CDR3 has 17 residues. Germline assignment: CDR1 MNHEY and CDR2 SMNVEV (reference sequence). CDR3 DNA: TGTGCCAGCAGTTTAAATTCCGTCTCAGGGGCAAATCAGCCCCAGCATTTT. Translation: CASSLNSVSGANQPQHF.

V gene TRBV6-4 combines with J gene TRBJ1-2; 8 bases align to TRBD1. V trimming: 5 bases; J trimming: 3 bases; junction bases outside the gene matches: 14. The germline gives CDR1 MRHNA, CDR2 SNTAGT. The CDR3 runs to 17 residues. Here the CDR3 reads CASSPGTGAGSYYGYTF. CDR3 DNA sequence: TGTGCCAGCAGTCCCGGGACAGGAGCGGGTTCGTACTATGGCTACACCTTC.

The chain recombines TRBV28 with TRBJ1-2; the match to TRBD1 covers 7 bases. The CDR3 has 14 residues. CDR1 and CDR2 from the germline V gene are MDHEN and SYDVKM. The J segment lost 2 bases and the V segment lost 10 bases, leaving 10 bases of the junction unmatched. CDR3 sequence (DNA): TGTGCCACCCGACGGGACAGTTTAAACTATGGCTACACCTTC. As protein: CATRRDSLNYGYTF.

The chain employs TRBV5-8 and TRBJ2-6; D perhaps matches TRBD2 (6 bases). Germline V lookup: CDR1 SGHTS, CDR2 YDEGEE. The V gene lost 4 bases and the J gene lost 3 bases, with 11 bases spanning the gap. The length of the CDR3 is 15 residues. DNA of the CDR3: TGTGCCAGCAGCCCCGTGGGGGGTGGGGCCAACGTCCTGACTTTC. Protein: CASSPVGGGANVLTF. The full variable domain, with the rest looked up from reference TRBV5-8 and TRBJ2-6, is EAGVTQSPTHLIKTRGQQATLRCSPISGHTSVYWYQQALGLGLQFLLWYDEGEERNRGNFPPRFSGRQFPNYSSELNVNALELEDSALYLCASSPVGGGANVLTFGAGSRLTVL.

V gene TRBV6-5 combines with J gene TRBJ1-2, with a tentative D call TRBD1 (5 bases). Trimming left V 6 bases short and J 2 bases short, with 7 bases between. The CDR3 length is 12 residues. In germline, CDR1 is MNHEY, CDR2 SVGAGI. The CDR3 sequence is CASSKGNYGYTF. DNA of the CDR3: TGTGCCAGCAGCAAGGGGAACTATGGCTACACCTTC.

The chain couples TRBV21-1 to TRBJ2-3; the table's D gene call, TRBD1, was not cross checked with the DNA. TRBV21-1 is deemed a pseudogene. The CDR3 length is 16 residues. CDR3 nucleotide sequence: TGTGCCAGCAGCAAATTAGGGACAGGGGGCACAGATACGCAGTATTTT. This encodes CASSKLGTGGTDTQYF.

The V and J genes are TRBV28 and TRBJ2-3, with a possible D match to TRBD2 (5 bases). The CDR3 covers 18 residues. The germline V and J ends were trimmed by 2 bases and 2 bases, with 20 bases remaining between them. Per germline, CDR1 MDHEN and CDR2 SYDVKM. The CDR3 nucleotides are TGTGCCAGCAGTTTAAATATGGACTCAAGGGATAACACAGATACGCAGTATTTT. As protein: CASSLNMDSRDNTDTQYF. Full variable domain (outside the CDR3, taken from reference TRBV28 and TRBJ2-3): DVKVTQSSRYLVKRTGEKVFLECVQDMDHENMFWYRQDPGLGLRLIYFSYDVKMKEKGDIPEGYSVSREKKERFSLILESASTNQTSMYLCASSLNMDSRDNTDTQYFGPGTRLTVL.

The V and J genes are TRBV7-8 and TRBJ2-5; D uncertain. Trimming left V 5 bases short and J 5 bases short, with 9 bases between. The germline gives CDR1 SGHVS, CDR2 FQNEAQ. CDR3 length equals 12 residues. CDR3 DNA: TGTGCCAGCAGCCGCACCGGGGAGACCCAGTACTTC. Amino acids: CASSRTGETQYF.

The CDR3 region is CASSDTSGRTDEQFF. The CDR3 region has the DNA TGTGCCAGCTCAGACACTAGCGGGAGGACGGATGAGCAGTTCTTC. V usage is TRBV18 and J usage is TRBJ2-1; TRBD2 matches 12 bases. Germline CDR1 is KGHSH and CDR2 is LQKENI. The CDR3 runs 15 residues. V lost 5 bases, J lost 8 bases, and 7 bases stayed unmatched.

This clone was seen only once. The chain is built from TRBV6-1 and TRBJ1-2, with unresolved D. Trimming removed 2 bases at V and 4 bases at J, with 11 bases between. The CDR3 contains 14 residues. In germline, CDR1 is MNHNS, CDR2 SASEGT. The CDR3 loop reads CASSEQATLYGYTF. The CDR3, as DNA: TGTGCCAGCAGTGAACAGGCGACCCTCTATGGCTACACCTTC.

The CDR3 sequence: CASSPSGKETQYF. The CDR3 nucleotides read TGTGCCAGCAGTCCTAGCGGGAAAGAGACCCAGTACTTC. This sequence joins TRBV6-5 and TRBJ2-5; 9 bases are shared with TRBD2. Germline CDR1 is MNHEY and CDR2 is SVGAGI. This CDR3 comprises 13 residues. V dropped 5 bases and J dropped 3; count of bases not matched to a gene: 1.

The V gene is TRBV6-5, the J gene TRBJ1-2, with TRBD1 as a possible D gene (5 bases). The V end lost 4 bases, the J end lost 4 bases, and 13 bases lay between the germline ends. The CDR3 extends over 14 amino acids. Germline V gene sequence: CDR1 MNHEY, CDR2 SVGAGI. CDR3 loop: CASSSGGTPYGYTF. The CDR3 DNA sequence: TGTGCCAGCAGTTCTGGGGGGACTCCCTATGGCTACACCTTC.

The chain has TRBV7-9 and TRBJ2-3; weak D call: TRBD2 (6 bases). The CDR3 extends over 15 amino acids. CDR1 is SEHNR, CDR2 FQNEAQ, per germline (reference sequence). V lost 5 bases and J 2 bases, leaving 14 bases between the germline ends. CDR3 loop: CASSPPSVSTDTQYF. As DNA, the CDR3 is TGTGCCAGCAGCCCCCCTAGCGTTTCCACAGATACGCAGTATTTT. Combining the CDR3 with reference TRBV7-9 and TRBJ2-3 gives the whole variable domain DTGVSQNPRHKITKRGQNVTFRCDPISEHNRLYWYRQTLGQGPEFLTYFQNEAQLEKSRLLSDRFSAERPKGSFSTLEIQRTEQGDSAMYLCASSPPSVSTDTQYFGPGTRLTVL.